This TCR beta chain stems from a study of radiotherapy plus CTLA-4 blockade in lung cancer. In its sample, this clone was seen once. The antigen remains undetermined. Study-level points and caveats: Tumor-derived TCR clones expanded in blood after radiotherapy plus ipilimumab. Early clonal dynamics of blood T cells, together with interferon-beta, were reported as the best response predictor.

The length of the CDR3 is 15 residues. V was clipped by 3 bases and J by 8 bases, with 15 bases between them. Germline V lookup: CDR1 SGHRS, CDR2 YFSETQ. Method: immunoSEQ multiplex PCR; TCRdb's copy keeps in-frame clones and lacks some. Here the sample spans approximately 70,000 clones, roughly three quarters being singletons. The origin of this receptor is a human donor with non-small cell lung cancer whose response to radiotherapy plus ipilimumab could not be evaluated. Some clones in this sample may be carry-over from other donors' samples. The source was peripheral blood, collected from a patient treated with radiotherapy plus ipilimumab. This rearrangement joins TRBV5-1 to TRBJ1-6, with D maybe TRBD1 (6 bases). As DNA, the CDR3 is TGCGCCAGCAGCTCCTTCGGACAGAGTGATTCACCCCTCCACTTT. Amino acid sequence: CASSSFGQSDSPLHF.